The present TCR beta chain was sequenced within a study of CD8 T cells in Susac syndrome (dated by TCRdb to between 2018 and 2020). For context, the study as a whole: Whether CD8+ T cell activation and differentiation in Susac syndrome was antigen driven was tested using repertoire sequencing. CD8+ T cell repertoire clonality was compared between approximately 12 healthy donors, approximately 14 Susac syndrome patients and some 15 multiple sclerosis patients. Results and caveats for the whole study, not just this receptor: The TCR sequencing and HLA analysis was acknowledged to have included a relatively small number of individuals.

The germline V gene yields LGHNT for CDR1 and FRNRAP for CDR2. V lost 0 bases and J lost 2 bases; the stretch between them is 10 bases long. From the cysteine through the phenylalanine, the CDR3 covers 15 amino acids. Solely the CDR3 DNA is kept, with 45 bases framed from the first base. High-throughput TCR beta sequencing profiled peripheral blood CD8+ and CD4+ T cells from healthy donors, Susac syndrome patients and multiple sclerosis patients. Multiple sclerosis controls were treatment-naive patients with stable or active relapsing-remitting disease fulfilling revised McDonald criteria. Bulk CD8+ and CD4+ T cells were purified by magnetic negative isolation, while CD8+ TEMRA cells were enriched using FACS. Blood was collected in EDTA tubes and processed within 24 hours, with PBMCs isolated through density gradient centrifugation. PBMCs destined for TCR sequencing were cryopreserved in liquid nitrogen and later thawed in a 37 °C water bath. The sorted or isolated CD4+, CD8+ and CD8+ TEMRA cells had a purity of 90% or higher.

As concerns this clonotype: No cognate antigen has been identified for it. No much larger clone exists at a distance of one base, and base qualities are not known.

RNA was extracted using the RNeasy kit, and about 0.5 to 1 microgram was reverse transcribed with random hexamers. The immunoSEQ multiplex PCR assay, covering 54 Vbeta and 13 Jbeta segments, was used to amplify TCR beta CDR3 regions. Bias from PCR amplification was corrected by using a synthetic template baseline for primer optimization and for computational correction. On the authors' methods: Reads were annotated to V, D and J genes according to IMGT and were analyzed with immunoSEQ Analyzer, with only productive sequences retained. Clonality was calculated as one minus the Shannon entropy normalized by log2 of the number of productive unique sequences. For each patient and control, public and private clones were evaluated among the 100 most prevalent clones. Susac-specific clones were defined as absent from healthy and MS cohorts, around 970 published viral clones and other ImmuneACCESS disease sequences. Through fastp at Q25 and MiXCR, TCRdb rebuilt clones from the public reads, retaining in-frame beta chains. When rows share a CDR3 protein, they turn into one entry using the most common DNA and genes. The V and J calls reflect TCRdb's pipeline rather than the authors' work. This sample lists about 300,000 distinct CDR3 sequences; about 82% were detected once. The ten largest clones capture 0.21% of the sample.

The TCR comes from a human donor with multiple sclerosis. Specimen: CD8+ T cells from PBMCs. This chain joins TRBV12-5 to TRBJ1-1, and TRBD1 may be the D gene, going by 6 matching bases. CDR3 sequence: CASGLVQGQNTEAFF. The DNA is TGTGCTAGTGGTTTGGTCCAGGGGCAAAACACTGAAGCTTTCTTT.